The 7 T cell receptor beta chains in this list originate from one sample, sequenced in a study of T cell responses to AZD1222 COVID-19 vaccine. Repertoires were generated with immunoSEQ multiplex PCR, while TCRdb's copy carries only in-frame clones and drops some. The sample shows some 130,000 clones, more than 85% of them seen only once. This specimen was peripheral blood, taken on day 0 of AZD1222 vaccination. Receptors originate from an adult in good health.

The chain is built from TRBV5-1 and TRBJ1-1, with TRBD1 as a possible D gene (5 bases). Germline CDR1 reads SGHRS; CDR2 reads YFSETQ. V lost 3 bases and J 0 bases, leaving 9 bases between the germline ends. CDR3 length equals 14 residues. For the CDR3, the DNA is TGCGCCAGCAGCTCACAGGCCATGAACACTGAAGCTTTCTTT. As protein: CASSSQAMNTEAFF.

This rearrangement joins TRBV6-1 to TRBJ1-2; no clear D gene. Per the germline V gene, CDR1 is MNHNS and CDR2 is SASEGT. The CDR3 is 13 residues long. V lost 3 bases and J lost 3, with 8 bases in between. In DNA form, the CDR3 reads TGTGCCAGCAGTGAGCGGGGTGACTATGGCTACACCTTC. Protein sequence: CASSERGDYGYTF.

This chain connects TRBV30 to TRBJ2-1; D unresolved. V was pared by 0 bases and J by 9 bases, with 12 bases between. This CDR3 region has 13 residues. Germline CDR1 and CDR2: GTSNPN and SVGIG (reference sequence). Written as DNA, the CDR3 is TGTGCCTGGAGTGTACTTGCGGCTGGTGAGCAGTTCTTC. It codes for CAWSVLAAGEQFF.

The table lists this clone with a count of one. Other DNA sequences from this sample encode an identical CDR3 as well. V is TRBV30 and J is TRBJ2-7, with D hard to call. Germline CDR1 is GTSNPN and CDR2 is SVGIG (reference sequence). The ends were cut back, 3 bases at V and 0 bases at J, with 12 bases in the middle. This CDR3 contains 14 residues. The CDR3 reads CAWSPGRTSYEQYF. The CDR3 coding sequence is TGTGCCTGGAGCCCAGGAAGGACCTCCTACGAGCAGTACTTC.

This clone was recorded a few times. The chain uses TRBV6-2 or TRBV6-3 and TRBJ1-2; no clear D gene. Germline lookup yields CDR1 MNHEY and CDR2 SVGEGT. Trimming stripped 5 bases from V and 6 bases from J, with 13 bases between. The CDR3 is 13 amino acids. For the CDR3, the DNA is TGTGCCAGCAGTCCCTCGACCTGGGATGGCTACACCTTC. It specifies CASSPSTWDGYTF.

The rearrangement links TRBV30 to TRBJ1-6; no firm D call. The CDR3 has 11 residues. Trimming cost V 2 bases and J 7 bases, with 3 bases left between them. The germline V gene has CDR1 GTSNPN and CDR2 SVGIG (reference sequence). The CDR3 nucleotides are TGTGCCTGGAGTTTCAATTCACCCCTCCACTTT. Protein product: CAWSFNSPLHF.

The V gene is TRBV6-5, the J gene TRBJ2-7, with D possibly matching TRBD2 (7 bases). Germline-derived CDR1 and CDR2 are MNHEY and SVGAGI. V lost 7 bases, J lost 5 bases, and 21 bases lay in between. The length of the CDR3 is 15 residues. The chain's CDR3 is CASKDAGALLDEQYF. The CDR3 DNA reads as TGTGCCAGCAAAGATGCGGGGGCCCTTTTGGACGAGCAGTACTTC.